The next 24 T cell receptor beta chains were all read from a single sample in a study of OX40 agonist ivuxolimab in advanced cancers. Assay: immunoSEQ multiplex PCR; the TCRdb copy retains only in-frame clones and omits some. This repertoire shows 30,000 or so clones, roughly 90% found once; its top ten account for around a third. Source: CD4+ or CD8+ T cells sorted from blood, taken in a trial of the OX40 agonist ivuxolimab. The receptors were sampled from an adult with an advanced solid tumor such as melanoma, head and neck, liver or kidney cancer.

The CDR3, as DNA: TGTGCCAGTAAAAGGCAGGACTACTCCTACAATGAGCAGTTCTTC. Its protein is CASKRQDYSYNEQFF. The chain carries TRBV19 and TRBJ2-1; maybe TRBD2 (6 bases). Between the trimmed V and J ends, which lost 7 bases and 0 bases, there was a span of 13 bases. In germline, CDR1 is LNHDA, CDR2 SQIVND (reference sequence). This CDR3 region has 15 residues.

This chain joins TRBV15 and TRBJ2-1, with 10 bases aligning to TRBD2. V trimming: 0 bases; J trimming: 7 bases; junction bases outside the gene matches: 9. From germline, CDR1 is LNHNV and CDR2 YYDKDF (reference sequence). The CDR3 is 17 residues long. The CDR3 here is CATSRDRLAGARNEQFF. The CDR3 nucleotides read TGTGCCACCAGCAGAGATCGGCTAGCGGGAGCACGGAATGAGCAGTTCTTC.

The chain joins TRBV27 to TRBJ2-7; 7 bases are a match to TRBD2. Unmatched junction bases numbered 7, after V lost 5 bases and J lost 3 bases. The CDR3 sequence is 14 residues long. Germline V CDR1 and CDR2: MNHEY, SMNVEV (reference sequence). The CDR3 nucleotides read TGTGCCAGCAGTCATAGCGGGTCTCTCTACGAGCAGTACTTC. Its translation is CASSHSGSLYEQYF.

The rearrangement joins TRBV15 to TRBJ2-1; 8 bases align to TRBD2. V dropped 0 bases and J dropped 6; count of bases not matched to a gene: 7. CDR1 LNHNV and CDR2 YYDKDF come from the germline V gene (reference sequence). CDR3 size: 16 residues. CDR3 DNA sequence: TGTGCCACCAGCAGAGAGTGGGGCGGGAGGACCAATGAGCAGTTCTTC. Residues: CATSREWGGRTNEQFF.

The gene calls are TRBV19 and TRBJ1-1, with D perhaps matching TRBD1 (6 bases). The CDR3 has 13 amino acids. The germline CDR1 and CDR2 sequences are LNHDA and SQIVND (reference sequence). Trimming left V 2 bases short and J 4 bases short, with 8 bases between. CDR3 bases: TGTGCCAGTAGTATAAACAGGGTCACTGAAGCTTTCTTT. Amino acids: CASSINRVTEAFF.

Regarding this clone: Germline and junction disagree at one end, which may indicate a read error. The chain is built from TRBV2 and TRBJ2-7, with 13 bases that match TRBD2. The CDR3 consists of 15 residues. Germline values: CDR1 SNHLY, CDR2 FYNNEI. The CDR3 DNA follows: TGTGCCAGCAGAGAAGGGACTAGCGGGGCCTACGAGCAGTACTTC. Residues: CASREGTSGAYEQYF.

This clone came up once. The V call is TRBV23-1, the J call TRBJ2-1; unclear D gene. TRBV23-1 belongs to the ORF category, with a function that is uncertain. Trimming shortened V by 3 bases and J by 5 bases, and 8 bases separated the two germline ends. This CDR3 region has 13 residues. The CDR3 spells CASSHSRNNEQFF. The CDR3 DNA follows: TGCGCCAGCAGTCACTCAAGAAACAATGAGCAGTTCTTC.

The chain joins TRBV28 to TRBJ2-1, with 8 bases lining up with TRBD2. Germline loops: CDR1 MDHEN, CDR2 SYDVKM. V shed 9 bases and J 0 bases; nucleotides not matched to a gene: 7. The CDR3 totals 15 residues. The CDR3 region has the DNA TGTGCCAGTCTAGCGGGTCGAAGCTCCTACAATGAGCAGTTCTTC. This gives the protein CASLAGRSSYNEQFF.

The chain is built from TRBV11-2 and TRBJ1-5; tentative D call: TRBD1 (5 bases). This CDR3 has 12 amino acids. V gave up 4 bases and J gave up 7 bases, with 8 bases separating them. CDR1 and CDR2 (germline): SGHAT, FQNNGV. The CDR3 protein is CASSSGKQPQHF. The CDR3 DNA reads as TGTGCCAGCAGCTCAGGGAAGCAGCCCCAGCATTTT.

CDR3 residues: CASSLVAGPANEQYF. DNA for the CDR3: TGTGCCAGCAGCTTGGTAGCGGGACCTGCCAACGAGCAGTACTTC. The chain couples TRBV5-4 to TRBJ2-5, with TRBD2 identical over 8 bases. The assigned J gene may be wrong: the sequence end matches TRBJ2-7 better. Germline V gene sequence: CDR1 SGHNT, CDR2 YYREEE (reference sequence). The CDR3 runs 15 residues.

V gene TRBV9 combines with J gene TRBJ2-1; 11 nucleotides agree with TRBD2. Unmatched junction bases numbered 11, after V lost 3 bases and J lost 9 bases. This CDR3 has 16 residues. The germline V gene encodes CDR1 SGDLS and CDR2 YYNGEE. This chain's CDR3 is CASSAAGLAVSGEQFF. In nucleotides, the CDR3 is TGTGCCAGCAGCGCTGCGGGACTAGCGGTATCGGGTGAGCAGTTCTTC.

This clone was recorded a few times. This chain uses TRBV7-2 with TRBJ2-7, with TRBD2 matching 12 bases. Germline CDR1 SGHTA, CDR2 FQGNSA. This CDR3 has 16 residues. V lost 5 bases and J lost 2; bases outside the gene matches: 7. CDR3 coding DNA: TGTGCCAGCAGCCCCTCGACTAGCGGGAGTACCTACGAGCAGTACTTC. This gives the protein CASSPSTSGSTYEQYF. Full variable domain (rest looked up from reference TRBV7-2 and TRBJ2-7): GAGVSQSPSNKVTEKGKDVELRCDPISGHTALYWYRQSLGQGLEFLIYFQGNSAPDKSGLPSDRFSAERTGGSVSTLTIQRTQQEDSAVYLCASSPSTSGSTYEQYFGPGTRLTVT.

The chain has TRBV5-1 and TRBJ2-2, with 9 bases lining up with TRBD1. The V and J ends lost 3 bases and 6 bases, in that order; junction bases with no gene match: 9. The germline V gene encodes CDR1 SGHRS and CDR2 YFSETQ. The CDR3 covers 16 residues. CDR3 loop: CASSWSGTGTAGELFF. Here the CDR3 DNA reads TGCGCCAGCAGCTGGTCCGGGACAGGGACGGCCGGGGAGCTGTTTTTT.

The chain has TRBV18 and TRBJ1-5; 10 nucleotides agree with TRBD1. J lost 4 bases, V lost 4 bases, and 7 bases had no gene match. Germline V lookup: CDR1 KGHSH, CDR2 LQKENI. This CDR3 contains 16 residues. The CDR3 sequence is CASSLRDRGSNQPQHF. DNA for the CDR3: TGTGCCAGCTCACTCCGGGACAGGGGTTCAAATCAGCCCCAGCATTTT.

This clone has only one observation. V gene TRBV27 combines with J gene TRBJ2-1; D not certain. Germline CDR1 is MNHEY and CDR2 is SMNVEV (reference sequence). This CDR3 has 14 residues. The V end was cut by 3 bases, the J end by 0 bases, with 6 bases between. The CDR3 loop reads CASSLASSYNEQFF. The CDR3 region has the DNA TGTGCCAGCAGTTTGGCTAGCTCCTACAATGAGCAGTTCTTC.

The V gene is TRBV29-1, the J gene TRBJ2-3; 9 positions agree with TRBD2. Germline CDR1 and CDR2: SQVTM and ANQGSEA. Unmatched junction bases numbered 11, after V lost 0 bases and J lost 1 base. CDR3 length: 18 residues. The CDR3 DNA reads TGCAGCGTTGAAGATCGTCGGTTTCAGCGGGAGGGCACAGATACGCAGTATTTT. Protein product: CSVEDRRFQREGTDTQYF.

The CDR3 region is CASSPGTSGHSYNEQFF. CDR3 DNA sequence: TGTGCCAGCAGCCCCGGGACTAGCGGACACTCCTACAATGAGCAGTTCTTC. The rearrangement uses TRBV7-9 and TRBJ2-1, with TRBD2 matching 11 bases. Germline CDR1 reads SEHNR; CDR2 reads FQNEAQ (reference sequence). Germline trimming cut 5 bases from V and 0 bases from J; bases unmatched to any gene: 6. The CDR3 has 17 residues.

V usage is TRBV7-2 and J usage is TRBJ1-4, with D maybe TRBD1 (5 bases). Per germline, CDR1 SGHTA and CDR2 FQGNSA. The CDR3 consists of 14 residues. Trimming pared 6 bases from V and 3 bases from J, leaving 11 bases between. The CDR3 bases are TGTGCCAGCAGAGGCGGGGGTTCTAATGAAAAACTGTTTTTT. It encodes CASRGGGSNEKLFF.

The table lists this clone with a count of one. The identical CDR3 is also encoded by other nucleotide sequences in the sample. The rearrangement links TRBV28 to TRBJ2-2, with 7 bases aligning to TRBD2. Trimming removed 1 base from V and 3 bases from J; junction bases left unmatched: 5. CDR1 and CDR2 from the germline V gene are MDHEN and SYDVKM. This CDR3 comprises 16 residues. The CDR3 DNA reads as TGTGCCAGCAGTTTATTGTCGCTAGCGGACACCGGGGAGCTGTTTTTT. Encoded protein: CASSLLSLADTGELFF.

V and J are TRBV9 and TRBJ2-2; D uncertain. V lost 5 bases and J lost 3, with 14 bases in between. The CDR3 has 15 residues. Germline CDR1 SGDLS, CDR2 YYNGEE. The CDR3: CASRVGSSDTGELFF. The CDR3 region has the DNA TGTGCCAGCAGGGTGGGCAGTAGTGACACCGGGGAGCTGTTTTTT. The complete variable domain, with remaining parts taken from reference TRBV9 and TRBJ2-2, reads DSGVTQTPKHLITATGQRVTLRCSPRSGDLSVYWYQQSLDQGLQFLIQYYNGEERAKGNILERFSAQQFPDLHSELNLSSLELGDSALYFCASRVGSSDTGELFFGEGSRLTVL.

This clone was seen a handful of times. This chain links TRBV29-1 with TRBJ1-1; possible D gene TRBD1, 5 bases. This CDR3 contains 13 residues. Trimming stripped 1 base from V and 1 base from J, with 7 bases between. Germline CDR1 is SQVTM and CDR2 is ANQGSEA. The CDR3: CSVEGGGNTEAFF. The DNA of the CDR3 is TGCAGCGTTGAAGGCGGGGGGAACACTGAAGCTTTCTTT.

The V and J genes are TRBV2 and TRBJ1-1; D perhaps matches TRBD1 (5 bases). Trimming left V 10 bases short and J 6 bases short, with 15 bases between. The CDR3 extends over 12 amino acids. CDR1 is SNHLY, CDR2 FYNNEI, per germline. The CDR3 spells CATRGRGSEAFF. CDR3 coding DNA: TGTGCCACTCGAGGGAGGGGCTCTGAAGCTTTCTTT.

The rearrangement joins TRBV5-5 to TRBJ1-1, with 7 positions matching TRBD1. Trimming at V came to 4 bases and at J to 2 bases, leaving 8 bases not matched to a gene. Germline CDR1 and CDR2: SGHKS and YYEKEE (reference sequence). The CDR3 extends over 15 amino acids. This CDR3 reads CASSPTYRGNTEAFF. CDR3 nucleotide sequence: TGTGCCAGCAGCCCGACCTACAGGGGAAACACTGAAGCTTTCTTT.

The chain employs TRBV6-1 and TRBJ2-2; possibly TRBD2 for D (6 bases). The CDR3 is made up of 14 amino acids. V was shortened by 7 bases and J by 0 bases, with 9 bases between the two germline ends. Germline CDR1 and CDR2: MNHNS and SASEGT. CDR3 in amino acids: CASMEGPNTGELFF. Here the CDR3 DNA reads TGTGCCAGCATGGAGGGACCGAACACCGGGGAGCTGTTTTTT.